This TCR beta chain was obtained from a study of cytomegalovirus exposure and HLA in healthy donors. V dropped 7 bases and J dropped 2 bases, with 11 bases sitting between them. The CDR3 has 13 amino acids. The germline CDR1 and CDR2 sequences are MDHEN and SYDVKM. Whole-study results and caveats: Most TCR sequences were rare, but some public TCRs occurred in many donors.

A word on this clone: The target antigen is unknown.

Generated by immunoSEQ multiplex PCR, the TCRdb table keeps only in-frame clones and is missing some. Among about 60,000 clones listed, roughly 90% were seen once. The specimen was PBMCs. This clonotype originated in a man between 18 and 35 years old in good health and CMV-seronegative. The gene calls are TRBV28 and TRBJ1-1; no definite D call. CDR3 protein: CASTWRANTEAFF. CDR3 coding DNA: TGTGCCAGCACATGGAGGGCCAACACTGAAGCTTTCTTT.